These 20 T cell receptor beta chains were sequenced from one sample in a study of blood T cell repertoires in COVID-19. Method: immunoSEQ multiplex PCR; TCRdb's copy keeps in-frame clones and lacks some. The sample includes about 170,000 clones, approximately 85% of them seen just once. Input material: peripheral blood. The receptor source for this set is a man between 60 and 75 years old who had recovered from COVID-19.

The V call is TRBV14, the J call TRBJ2-7; 9 nucleotides agree with TRBD1. V lost 1 base to trimming and J lost 9 bases; unmatched junction nucleotides: 13. In germline, CDR1 is SGHDN, CDR2 FVKESK. This CDR3 spans 16 amino acids. The CDR3 sequence is CASSQAWTGEEIWQYF. The CDR3 DNA sequence: TGTGCCAGCAGCCAAGCATGGACAGGGGAGGAGATCTGGCAGTACTTC.

The J gene is TRBJ1-3, the V gene TRBV9, with D possibly being TRBD1 (5 bases). The CDR3 has 15 residues. Germline V lookup: CDR1 SGDLS, CDR2 YYNGEE. Trimming removed 3 bases from V and 9 bases from J, with 19 bases in between. The CDR3 is CASSAMLGGAGTIYF. The CDR3, as DNA: TGTGCCAGCAGCGCTATGCTGGGGGGTGCGGGCACCATATATTTT.

The chain recombines TRBV6-5 with TRBJ1-1; no reliable D call. Trimming cost V 3 bases and J 1 base, with 15 bases left between them. Germline loops: CDR1 MNHEY, CDR2 SVGAGI. The CDR3 has 16 amino acids. This CDR3 reads CASSYSGYRGNTEAFF. The CDR3, as DNA: TGTGCCAGCAGTTATAGCGGGTACCGGGGGAACACTGAAGCTTTCTTT.

This sequence joins TRBV10-3 and TRBJ2-3; 7 nucleotides agree with TRBD1. From germline, CDR1 is ENHRY and CDR2 SYGVKD. The CDR3 is made up of 15 amino acids. Trimming removed 2 bases from V and 1 base from J; junction bases left unmatched: 3. This chain's CDR3 is CAISEGQGGTDTQYF. The CDR3 bases are TGTGCCATCAGTGAGGGCCAGGGGGGCACAGATACGCAGTATTTT.

The chain has TRBV7-8 and TRBJ2-7; D is ambiguous. The CDR3 covers 11 residues. The V and J ends lost 8 bases and 0 bases respectively, with 5 bases between them. Per the germline V gene, CDR1 is SGHVS and CDR2 is FQNEAQ. DNA for the CDR3: TGTGCCAGCCGGTCCTCCTACGAGCAGTACTTC. Its protein product is CASRSSYEQYF.

The V gene is TRBV10-3, the J gene TRBJ1-1, with 8 nucleotides matching TRBD1. Per germline, CDR1 ENHRY and CDR2 SYGVKD. V gave up 2 bases and J gave up 1 base; unmatched junction bases: 6. The length of the CDR3 is 16 residues. The CDR3 nucleotides read TGTGCCATCAGTGAGGGAACCGGGACAGGGAACACTGAAGCTTTCTTT. Its translation is CAISEGTGTGNTEAFF.

This clone was seen a single time. V usage is TRBV6-4 and J usage is TRBJ2-1, with 8 bases aligning to TRBD1. The CDR3 contains 16 residues. After removal of 2 bases from V and 4 bases from J, the junction contained 7 bases not matched to a gene. Germline CDR1 reads MRHNA; CDR2 reads SNTAGT. In DNA form, the CDR3 reads TGTGCCAGCAGTGACCCGACGGACAGGGCTTACAATGAGCAGTTCTTC. Its protein is CASSDPTDRAYNEQFF.

The rearrangement joins TRBV4-3 to TRBJ2-2; D call uncertain. The CDR3 consists of 15 residues. Germline V gene data show CDR1 as LGHNA and CDR2 as YSLEER. V gave up 4 bases and J gave up 1 base, with 10 bases separating them. In DNA, the CDR3 is TGCGCCAGCAGCCTAGCAAGAGGGAACACCGGGGAGCTGTTTTTT. It encodes CASSLARGNTGELFF.

V is TRBV5-6 and J is TRBJ2-7; 14 bases fit TRBD2. Looked up from germline, CDR1 is SGHDT and CDR2 is YYEEEE. The ends lost 0 bases at V and 11 bases at J; junction bases unmatched: 7. CDR3 length: 15 residues. The DNA for the CDR3 is TGTGCCAGCAGCTTGGGGACTAGCGGGGGGTTTTACAAGTACTTC. This codes for CASSLGTSGGFYKYF.

This clone was seen just once. V is TRBV4-1 and J is TRBJ1-1; D not resolved. The V gene's germline CDR1 is MGHRA and CDR2 YSYEKL. The CDR3 spans 17 residues. V lost 2 bases and J lost 4, with 20 bases in between. CDR3 nucleotides: TGCGCCAGCAGCCAACGCTTGGAGGGAGGTCTCCCCACTGAAGCTTTCTTT. The encoded protein is CASSQRLEGGLPTEAFF.

This chain links TRBV5-5 with TRBJ2-1; D is perhaps TRBD2 (5 bases). Germline loops: CDR1 SGHKS, CDR2 YYEKEE (reference sequence). The germline V and J ends were trimmed by 4 bases and 6 bases, with 14 bases remaining between them. The CDR3 is 14 amino acids. Here the CDR3 reads CASSTLAWGNEQFF. DNA of the CDR3: TGTGCCAGCAGCACGCTAGCCTGGGGCAATGAGCAGTTCTTC.

This chain links TRBV14 with TRBJ2-5; 8 bases are shared with TRBD2. V lost 1 base and J lost 2; bases outside the gene matches: 9. Looked up from germline, CDR1 is SGHDN and CDR2 is FVKESK. This CDR3 is built from 17 residues. This CDR3 is CASSQGWRGGTQETQYF. In DNA, the CDR3 is TGTGCCAGCAGCCAAGGATGGCGCGGGGGGACGCAAGAGACCCAGTACTTC. The full variable domain, completed using reference TRBV14 and TRBJ2-5, is EAGVTQFPSHSVIEKGQTVTLRCDPISGHDNLYWYRRVMGKEIKFLLHFVKESKQDESGMPNNRFLAERTGGTYSTLKVQPAELEDSGVYFCASSQGWRGGTQETQYFGPGTRLLVL.

The rearrangement uses TRBV19 and TRBJ2-3; 8 nucleotides match TRBD2. The CDR3 length is 15 residues. Trimming took 1 base from V and 6 from J; bases not matched to a gene: 6. Per germline, CDR1 LNHDA and CDR2 SQIVND (reference sequence). The CDR3 bases are TGTGCCAGTAGTATAGTAGGACTAGCAGTTGATACGCAGTATTTT. Translated, it gives CASSIVGLAVDTQYF.

This chain connects TRBV5-1 to TRBJ2-2; D might be TRBD1 (6 bases). Trimming took 7 bases from V and 5 from J, leaving 15 bases between them. This CDR3 comprises 14 residues. The germline V gene encodes CDR1 SGHRS and CDR2 YFSETQ. The CDR3, as DNA: TGCGCCAGCGAGGTCGGACAGCGAACCGGGGAGCTGTTTTTT. Its protein is CASEVGQRTGELFF.

The chain is built from TRBV30 and TRBJ1-4, with TRBD1 matching over 9 bases. This CDR3 has 16 residues. J lost 8 bases, V lost 7 bases, and 17 bases had no gene match. CDR1 GTSNPN and CDR2 SVGIG come from the germline V gene (reference sequence). The CDR3 reads CAFGTGKSSGGEKLFF. The CDR3 nucleotides read TGTGCCTTCGGGACAGGGAAATCGTCAGGGGGGGAAAAACTGTTTTTT.

The sample holds many counts of this clone. This sample also contains other DNA sequences that code for the same CDR3. The gene calls are TRBV6-2 or TRBV6-3 and TRBJ2-6; the match to TRBD1 covers 9 bases. Losses at the gene ends were 5 bases for V and 3 bases for J; bases not matched to a gene: 11. This CDR3 has 18 amino acids. Germline values: CDR1 MNHEY, CDR2 SVGEGT. Here the CDR3 DNA reads TGTGCCAGCAGTGCACTACTACAGGGGGCACTTGGGGCCAACGTCCTGACTTTC. Translated: CASSALLQGALGANVLTF.

By share of the sample, this clone is medium-sized. The rearrangement joins TRBV5-8 to TRBJ2-7, with D possibly being TRBD1 (6 bases). Per germline, CDR1 SGHTS and CDR2 YDEGEE. Trimming pared 4 bases from V and 3 bases from J, leaving 17 bases between. CDR3 length: 15 residues. In DNA, the CDR3 is TGTGCCAGCAGCCCTGACGGGGTCAGGGGCTACGAGCAGTACTTC. This codes for CASSPDGVRGYEQYF.

The chain combines TRBV25-1 with TRBJ1-2; possibly TRBD1 for D (6 bases). CDR1 and CDR2 from the germline V gene are MGHDK and SYGVNS. The V and J ends lost 4 bases and 8 bases respectively, with 14 bases between them. The CDR3 consists of 13 residues. CDR3 bases: TGTGCCAGCAGTGCCGGGGGGCCTGAAGGCTACACCTTC. It yields the protein CASSAGGPEGYTF.

This chain links TRBV19 with TRBJ1-1; weak D call: TRBD1 (6 bases). Trimming shortened V by 5 bases and J by 5 bases, and 18 bases separated the two germline ends. The CDR3 totals 15 residues. Germline CDR1 is LNHDA and CDR2 is SQIVND (reference sequence). CDR3 coding DNA: TGTGCCAGTAGTCGGGATGGGGGGGCGAGGACTGAAGCTTTCTTT. The encoded protein is CASSRDGGARTEAFF.

This clone was picked up one time. The chain employs TRBV5-8 and TRBJ1-2, with TRBD1 matching 11 bases. J lost 4 bases, V lost 4 bases, and 6 bases had no gene match. The CDR3 has 15 residues. Germline lookup yields CDR1 SGHTS and CDR2 YDEGEE. Here the CDR3 reads CASSPWDRGGYGYTF. In DNA, the CDR3 is TGTGCCAGCAGCCCATGGGACAGGGGGGGCTATGGCTACACCTTC.